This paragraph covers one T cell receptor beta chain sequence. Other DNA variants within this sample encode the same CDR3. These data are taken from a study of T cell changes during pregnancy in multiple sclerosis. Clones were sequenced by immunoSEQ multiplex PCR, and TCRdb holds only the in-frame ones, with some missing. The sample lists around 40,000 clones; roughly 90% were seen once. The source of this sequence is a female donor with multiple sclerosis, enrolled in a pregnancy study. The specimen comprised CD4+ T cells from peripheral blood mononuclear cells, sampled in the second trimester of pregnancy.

DNA of the CDR3: TGCGCCAGCAGCTCGGGAACTTCGAACACCGGGGAGCTGTTTTTT. Translated, it gives CASSSGTSNTGELFF. The chain combines TRBV5-1 with TRBJ2-2, with D possibly TRBD2 on 5 matching bases. The CDR3 covers 15 residues. CDR1 and CDR2 from the germline V gene are SGHRS and YFSETQ. Trimming cost V 3 bases and J 0 bases, with 9 bases left between them.